The 18 T cell receptor beta chains below come from one sample, sequenced in a study of T cells in Graves' hyperthyroidism and ophthalmopathy. TCR beta CDR3 regions were amplified from RNA. A first-round RT-PCR of the TCR CDR3 used the HTBI primer set. TCRdb analysed the multiplex PCR reads with MiXCR anew, one entry per CDR3 protein. This table holds about 210,000 distinct CDR3 sequences, 15% to 20% found once. Sequencing input: blood. The source is a man aged 35 to 55 with Graves' hyperthyroidism.

This clonotype was seen at least ten times. This chain joins TRBV18 and TRBJ1-5; D gene uncertain. V was clipped by 8 bases and J by 2 bases, with 10 bases between them. Germline assignment: CDR1 KGHSH and CDR2 LQKENI. The CDR3 covers 13 residues. CDR3: CASSPGRNQPQHF. CDR3 sequence (DNA): TGTGCCAGCAGCCCGGGCCGCAATCAGCCCCAGCATTTT. Drawing the rest from reference TRBV18 and TRBJ1-5, the complete variable domain is NAGVMQNPRHLVRRRGQEARLRCSPMKGHSHVYWYRQLPEEGLKFMVYLQKENIIDESGMPKERFSAEFPKEGPSILRIQQVVRGDSAAYFCASSPGRNQPQHFGDGTRLSIL.

This clonotype was found many times. The gene calls are TRBV6-1 and TRBJ2-7; D is perhaps TRBD1 or TRBD2 (5 bases each). The CDR3 length is 13 residues. Germline V gene lookup returns CDR1 MNHNS and CDR2 SASEGT. Trimming removed 1 base at V and 5 bases at J, with 9 bases between. This CDR3 reads CASSEGWGNEQYF. CDR3 nucleotides: TGTGCCAGCAGTGAAGGGTGGGGGAACGAGCAGTACTTC.

The V and J genes are TRBV6-9 and TRBJ2-1, with 12 positions matching TRBD2. CDR3 size: 15 residues. Looked up from germline, CDR1 is MNHGY and CDR2 is SVAAGI. V lost 1 base, J lost 9 bases, and 4 bases stayed unmatched. The DNA of the CDR3 is TGTGCCAGCAGTTATTGGACTAGCGGGGTAGGTGAGCAGTTCTTC. Translated, it gives CASSYWTSGVGEQFF.

This clonotype was counted between two and nine times. A junction end diverges from the germline sequence, so it may reflect a read error. This chain uses TRBV19 with TRBJ2-1; D gene uncertain. Per the germline V gene, CDR1 is LNHDA and CDR2 is SQIVND (reference sequence). CDR3 length: 13 amino acids. CDR3 sequence reads: CASSIQSFNEQFF. The DNA of the CDR3 is TGTGCCAGTAGTATACAGTCCTTCAATGAGCAGTTCTTC.

The genes are TRBV18 and TRBJ2-1, with 9 bases fitting TRBD1. This CDR3 is built from 14 residues. Unmatched junction bases numbered 7, after V lost 6 bases and J lost 7 bases. Germline V gene sequence: CDR1 KGHSH, CDR2 LQKENI. CDR3 residues: CASSPGQGVNEQFF. The CDR3 DNA follows: TGTGCCAGCTCCCCGGGACAGGGTGTAAATGAGCAGTTCTTC.

The chain recombines TRBV20-1 with TRBJ2-1; D possibly matches TRBD1 or TRBD2 (5 bases each). From germline, CDR1 is DFQATT and CDR2 SNEGSKA (reference sequence). Trimming shortened V by 0 bases and J by 3 bases, and 15 bases separated the two germline ends. The CDR3 sequence is 16 residues long. CDR3 coding DNA: TGCAGTGCTAGAGAACACACGGGGCAGGGCTACAATGAGCAGTTCTTC. Its translation: CSAREHTGQGYNEQFF.

This clonotype was counted between two and nine times. This chain connects TRBV6-1 to TRBJ1-3; the match to TRBD1 covers 9 bases. The V segment lost 3 bases and the J segment 8 bases; nucleotides outside the gene matches: 20. Looked up from germline, CDR1 is MNHNS and CDR2 is SASEGT. The length of the CDR3 is 19 residues. The CDR3: CASSDKRDGGTGSSDTIYF. CDR3 nucleotides: TGTGCCAGCAGTGACAAAAGAGACGGTGGGACAGGGTCATCGGACACCATATATTTT.

This clonotype was recorded at least ten times. The chain has TRBV2 and TRBJ2-7; D is ambiguous. The CDR3 is made up of 14 amino acids. CDR1 is SNHLY and CDR2 is FYNNEI in the germline V gene. V lost 3 bases, J lost 0 bases, and 9 bases lay in between. CDR3 amino acids: CASSDRANSYEQYF. The CDR3 nucleotides are TGTGCCAGCAGTGATAGGGCGAACTCCTACGAGCAGTACTTC.

This chain joins TRBV6-2 or TRBV6-3 and TRBJ2-1, with TRBD1 matching over 9 bases. This CDR3 is 14 amino acids long. J lost 7 bases, V lost 4 bases, and 5 bases had no gene match. Germline V gene data show CDR1 as MNHEY and CDR2 as SVGEGT. CDR3 in amino acids: CASSSGQGRNEQFF. CDR3 nucleotides: TGTGCCAGCAGTTCCGGACAGGGGAGGAATGAGCAGTTCTTC.

This chain joins TRBV11-1 and TRBJ2-7; the D is unclear. Trimming stripped 2 bases from V and 7 bases from J, with 12 bases between. CDR3 length: 13 residues. From germline, CDR1 is SGHAT and CDR2 FQDESV (reference sequence). CDR3 DNA sequence: TGTGCCAGCAGCTTATCTACAAGCGTAGAGCAGTACTTC. Its protein product is CASSLSTSVEQYF.

At least ten counts were recorded for this clonotype. The chain joins TRBV28 to TRBJ2-7; TRBD1 matches 8 bases. The CDR3 has 14 amino acids. The germline CDR1 and CDR2 sequences are MDHEN and SYDVKM. The trim removed 3 bases at V and 2 bases at J, leaving 3 bases unmatched. CDR3 nucleotide sequence: TGTGCCAGCAGTTTTCCGGGACAGGCCTACGAGCAGTACTTC. It translates to CASSFPGQAYEQYF. The variable domain in full, with the rest retrieved from reference TRBV28 and TRBJ2-7, is DVKVTQSSRYLVKRTGEKVFLECVQDMDHENMFWYRQDPGLGLRLIYFSYDVKMKEKGDIPEGYSVSREKKERFSLILESASTNQTSMYLCASSFPGQAYEQYFGPGTRLTVT.

This clonotype was observed at least ten times. The V and J genes are TRBV24-1 and TRBJ2-1; 8 bases map to TRBD1. The CDR3 contains 15 residues. From germline, CDR1 is KGHDR and CDR2 SFDVKD. The V and J ends lost 7 bases and 10 bases, in that order; junction bases with no gene match: 14. CDR3 in DNA: TGTGCCACCAGCGATCGGGACAGGCTCGTTAAGGAGCAGTTCTTC. It specifies CATSDRDRLVKEQFF.

This clonotype was observed at least ten times. This sequence joins TRBV28 and TRBJ2-3; TRBD2 matches 15 bases. Germline CDR1 MDHEN, CDR2 SYDVKM. CDR3 length: 15 residues. V lost 5 bases, J lost 9 bases, and 6 bases stayed unmatched. CDR3 sequence reads: CASSLGLAGGWTQYF. Written as DNA, the CDR3 is TGTGCCAGCAGTCTGGGACTAGCGGGGGGATGGACGCAGTATTTT.

In its sample, this clonotype was seen many times. The chain combines TRBV6-1 with TRBJ1-4; D remains ambiguous. Germline assignment: CDR1 MNHNS and CDR2 SASEGT. The CDR3 contains 13 residues. Trimming removed 5 bases at V and 8 bases at J, with 12 bases between. In DNA form, the CDR3 reads TGTGCCAGCAGTTTTCTATATCAGGAAAAACTGTTTTTT. Encoded protein: CASSFLYQEKLFF.

This rearrangement joins TRBV6-1 to TRBJ2-7; 11 bases are a match to TRBD1. Germline V gives CDR1 MNHNS, CDR2 SASEGT. The J segment lost 7 bases and the V segment lost 5 bases, leaving 10 bases of the junction unmatched. The CDR3 sequence is 15 residues long. The CDR3 DNA reads TGTGCCAGCAGTCGGACAGGGGGCCGTTCCTGGGAGCAGTACTTC. Its protein is CASSRTGGRSWEQYF.

This clonotype showed up many times. Here the CDR3 reads CATSSPGTAGEQYF. CDR3 nucleotide sequence: TGTGCCACCAGCAGTCCCGGGACAGCGGGGGAGCAGTACTTC. J is TRBJ2-7 and V is TRBV15; D is possibly TRBD1 or TRBD2 (7 bases each). This CDR3 is 14 amino acids long. V gave up 3 bases and J gave up 7 bases, with 16 bases separating them. The germline gives CDR1 LNHNV, CDR2 YYDKDF (reference sequence). Filled out from reference TRBV15 and TRBJ2-7, the complete variable domain reads DAMVIQNPRYQVTQFGKPVTLSCSQTLNHNVMYWYQQKSSQAPKLLFHYYDKDFNNEADTPDNFQSRRPNTSFCFLDIRSPGLGDTAMYLCATSSPGTAGEQYFGPGTRLTVT.

Remarks on this clonotype: One base away lies a much larger clone, so this may be a sequencing read error. J is TRBJ1-2 and V is TRBV28, with 9 bases matching TRBD1. This CDR3 has 14 residues. V shed 8 bases, J shed 6 bases, and the junction held 10 bases outside the gene matches. From germline, CDR1 is MDHEN and CDR2 SYDVKM. DNA of the CDR3: TGTGCCAGCCACTCCGGGACAGGGCAGGATGGCTACACCTTC. Its translation: CASHSGTGQDGYTF.

This clonotype was found many times. V and J are TRBV20-1 and TRBJ2-7; D uncertain. Germline assignment: CDR1 DFQATT and CDR2 SNEGSKA (reference sequence). V was cut by 6 bases and J by 1 base, with 10 bases left in between. CDR3 length equals 12 residues. Here the CDR3 DNA reads TGCAGTGCCTTGGCTGGGTCCTACGAGCAGTACTTC. This translates into CSALAGSYEQYF.